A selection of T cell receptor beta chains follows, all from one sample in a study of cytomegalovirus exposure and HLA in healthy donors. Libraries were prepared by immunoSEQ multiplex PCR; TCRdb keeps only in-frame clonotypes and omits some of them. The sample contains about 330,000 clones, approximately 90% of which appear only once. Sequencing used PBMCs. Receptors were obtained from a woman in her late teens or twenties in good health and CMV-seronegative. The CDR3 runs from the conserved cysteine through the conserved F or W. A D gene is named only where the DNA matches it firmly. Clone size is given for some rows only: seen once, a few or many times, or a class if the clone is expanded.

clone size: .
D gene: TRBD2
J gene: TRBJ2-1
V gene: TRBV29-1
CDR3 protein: CSVWAAGLAGGEPFF
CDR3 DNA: TGCAGCGTTTGGGCAGCGGGCCTAGCGGGAGGTGAACCGTTCTTC

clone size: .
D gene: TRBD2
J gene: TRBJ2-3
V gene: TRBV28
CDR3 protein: CASSLLELAGPDTQYF
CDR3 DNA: TGTGCCAGCAGTTTACTAGAACTAGCGGGACCAGATACGCAGTATTTT

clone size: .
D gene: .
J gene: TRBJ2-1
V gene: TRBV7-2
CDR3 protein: CASSWHGSATYNEQFF
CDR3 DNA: TGTGCCAGCAGCTGGCACGGGTCGGCTACCTACAATGAGCAGTTCTTC

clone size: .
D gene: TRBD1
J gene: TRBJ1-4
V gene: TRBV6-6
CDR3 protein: CASSTQTGNEKLFF
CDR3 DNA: TGTGCCAGCAGCACACAGACAGGGAATGAAAAACTGTTTTTT

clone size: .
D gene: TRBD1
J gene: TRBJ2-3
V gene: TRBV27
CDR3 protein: CASSDRQGTDTQYF
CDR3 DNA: TGTGCCAGCAGTGACCGACAGGGAACAGATACGCAGTATTTT

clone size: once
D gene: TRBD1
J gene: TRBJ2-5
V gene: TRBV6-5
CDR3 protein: CASSYGTGSWGETQYF
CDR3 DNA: TGTGCCAGCAGTTACGGGACAGGGAGCTGGGGGGAGACCCAGTACTTC

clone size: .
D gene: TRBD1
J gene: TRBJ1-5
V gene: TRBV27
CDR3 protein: CASSLNRGKPQHF
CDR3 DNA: TGTGCCAGCAGCCTCAACAGGGGGAAGCCCCAGCATTTT

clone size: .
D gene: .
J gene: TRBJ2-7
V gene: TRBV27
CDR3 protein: CASSWDSLSYEQYF
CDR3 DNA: TGTGCCAGCAGTTGGGACTCACTCTCCTACGAGCAGTACTTC

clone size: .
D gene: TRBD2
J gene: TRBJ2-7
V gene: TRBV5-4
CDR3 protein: CASRPGLAGGPSYEQYF
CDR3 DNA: TGTGCCAGCAGGCCGGGACTAGCGGGAGGGCCTTCCTACGAGCAGTACTTC

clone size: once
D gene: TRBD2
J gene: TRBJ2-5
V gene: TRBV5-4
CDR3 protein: CASATGLAPGGGQYF
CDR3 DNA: TGTGCCAGCGCCACCGGACTAGCGCCGGGAGGAGGGCAGTACTTC

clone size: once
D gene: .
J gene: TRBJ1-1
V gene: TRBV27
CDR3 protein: CASSLSAGMVNTEAFF
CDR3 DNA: TGTGCCAGCAGTTTATCTGCAGGTATGGTGAACACTGAAGCTTTCTTT